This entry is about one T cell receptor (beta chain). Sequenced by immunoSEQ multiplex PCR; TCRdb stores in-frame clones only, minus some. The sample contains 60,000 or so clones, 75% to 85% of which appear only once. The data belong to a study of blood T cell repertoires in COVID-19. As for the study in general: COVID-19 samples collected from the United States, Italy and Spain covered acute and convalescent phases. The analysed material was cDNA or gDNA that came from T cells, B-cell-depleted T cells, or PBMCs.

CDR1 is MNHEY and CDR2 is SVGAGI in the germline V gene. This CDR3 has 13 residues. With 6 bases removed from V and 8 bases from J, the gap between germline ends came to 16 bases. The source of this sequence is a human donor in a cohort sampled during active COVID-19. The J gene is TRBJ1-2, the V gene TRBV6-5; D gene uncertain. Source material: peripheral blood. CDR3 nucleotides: TGTGCCAGCAGCTCGGGATCCCAGGTGGGCTACACCTTC. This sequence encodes CASSSGSQVGYTF.